Described below is a single T cell receptor (beta chain) sequence and its context. The authors' processing: Amplified reference gene primers provided the basis for estimating nucleated cell counts. Assay: immunoSEQ multiplex PCR; the TCRdb copy retains only in-frame clones and omits some. The DNA gave D and trimming, while V, J and clone size come from that table. The sample records 250,000 to 300,000 clones, around 83% being singletons. V shed 4 bases and J 3 bases; nucleotides not matched to a gene: 1. The CDR3 is 13 residues long. CDR1 and CDR2 from the germline V gene are KGHSH and LQKENI. This sample stems from a study of blood T cell repertoires in COVID-19. Study in general: Collection of acute and convalescent COVID-19 samples took place in the United States, Italy and Spain. T cells, B-cell-depleted T cells, or PBMCs supplied cDNA or gDNA.

The rearrangement uses TRBV18 and TRBJ2-5, with 8 bases identical to TRBD1. This clonotype was obtained from a man at least 80 years old with acute or convalescent COVID-19. Specimen: peripheral blood. The CDR3: CASSLDREETQYF. For the CDR3, the DNA is TGTGCCAGCTCACTGGACAGGGAAGAGACCCAGTACTTC.